This TCR beta chain was found in a study of blood T cell repertoires in COVID-19. Whole-study context: Researchers got acute and convalescent COVID-19 samples from the United States, Italy and Spain. Sample material is recorded as cDNA or gDNA derived from T cells, B-cell-depleted T cells, or PBMCs.

Seattle cases were enrolled at active infection and followed longitudinally. The assay was immunoSEQ multiplex PCR, and TCRdb's table has in-frame clones only and misses some. The sample includes around 260,000 clones, 80% to 85% of them seen just once. This sequence was found in a person aged 70 to 80 with COVID-19, enrolled during active disease. The sequencing input was peripheral blood.

The CDR3 DNA follows: TGTGCCAGCAGCTTACTCAGGGGGGACACCGGGGAGCTGTTTTTT. Residues: CASSLLRGDTGELFF. The chain carries TRBV7-9 and TRBJ2-2; tentatively, D is TRBD1 (7 bases). Trimming took off 2 bases at V and 3 bases at J, with 10 bases between the two ends. Germline V gene sequence: CDR1 SEHNR, CDR2 FQNEAQ (reference sequence). The CDR3 has 15 residues.